Below are 20 T cell receptor beta chains sequenced from a single sample in a study of cytomegalovirus exposure and HLA in healthy donors. Profiling relied on immunoSEQ multiplex PCR, and the TCRdb table lists in-frame clones only, not all of them. This sample has 120,000 or so clones, with around nine tenths found just once. The specimen was PBMCs. These receptors came from a man aged 18 to 29 in good health and CMV-seropositive.

V gene TRBV5-1 combines with J gene TRBJ1-5; tentative D call: TRBD1 (6 bases). Germline assignment: CDR1 SGHRS and CDR2 YFSETQ. Trimming cost V 1 base and J 6 bases, with 14 bases left between them. The CDR3 has 15 residues. CDR3 in amino acids: CASSLSGVVGQPQHF. The CDR3 DNA reads as TGCGCCAGCAGCTTGTCAGGGGTGGTTGGTCAGCCCCAGCATTTT.

This rearrangement joins TRBV19 to TRBJ2-1, with D maybe TRBD2 (5 bases). The V end lost 5 bases, the J end lost 6 bases, and 14 bases lay between the germline ends. From germline, CDR1 is LNHDA and CDR2 SQIVND (reference sequence). This CDR3 comprises 14 residues. As DNA, the CDR3 is TGTGCCAGTAGTGGGATACTAGAGGGCAATGAGCAGTTCTTC. It translates to CASSGILEGNEQFF.

This clone was counted a single time. The rearrangement uses TRBV5-1 and TRBJ2-4; the match to TRBD1 covers 7 bases. The length of the CDR3 is 19 residues. V lost 6 bases and J lost 3; bases outside the gene matches: 21. Germline V gene lookup returns CDR1 SGHRS and CDR2 YFSETQ. The CDR3 loop reads CASNVGGFDQIPNKNIQYF. The CDR3, as DNA: TGCGCCAGCAATGTAGGGGGCTTCGACCAGATACCGAACAAAAACATTCAGTACTTC.

V usage is TRBV5-8 and J usage is TRBJ2-7, with a tentative D call TRBD2 (6 bases). The CDR3 runs 15 residues. Between the trimmed V and J ends, which lost 4 bases and 3 bases, there was a span of 17 bases. Germline V gene data show CDR1 as SGHTS and CDR2 as YDEGEE. This chain's CDR3 is CASSGPGVSIYEQYF. CDR3 sequence (DNA): TGTGCCAGCAGCGGCCCGGGAGTTTCCATCTACGAGCAGTACTTC. Drawing the rest from reference TRBV5-8 and TRBJ2-7, the complete variable domain is EAGVTQSPTHLIKTRGQQATLRCSPISGHTSVYWYQQALGLGLQFLLWYDEGEERNRGNFPPRFSGRQFPNYSSELNVNALELEDSALYLCASSGPGVSIYEQYFGPGTRLTVT.

This clone came up a few times. The CDR3 loop is CASSLGAGQVYQPQHF. DNA for the CDR3: TGTGCCAGCAGCTTAGGTGCGGGACAGGTTTATCAGCCCCAGCATTTT. The chain carries TRBV7-8 and TRBJ1-5; TRBD1 agrees at 8 bases. Germline-derived CDR1 and CDR2 are SGHVS and FQNEAQ. After removal of 1 base from V and 5 bases from J, the junction contained 7 bases not matched to a gene. This CDR3 is built from 16 residues.

The chain couples TRBV2 to TRBJ2-2; possibly TRBD1 for D (6 bases). This CDR3 region has 15 residues. V lost 7 bases and J 6 bases, leaving 18 bases between the germline ends. Germline CDR1 reads SNHLY; CDR2 reads FYNNEI. CDR3 amino acids: CASKGLGTIPGELFF. The CDR3 region has the DNA TGTGCCAGCAAGGGATTGGGGACAATCCCCGGGGAGCTGTTTTTT.

Concerning this clone itself: Compared with germline, one end of the junction differs, possibly owing to a read error. This rearrangement joins TRBV10-1 to TRBJ2-2; 8 positions agree with TRBD2. Germline CDR1 reads WNHNN; CDR2 reads SYGVQD (reference sequence). This CDR3 contains 16 residues. CDR3 sequence: CATSPLVAGYTGELFF. CDR3 nucleotide sequence: TGCGCCACCAGTCCCCTTGTAGCGGGGTATACCGGGGAGCTGTTTTTT.

This clone has a single count. The J gene is TRBJ1-1, the V gene TRBV4-1; TRBD1 might be the D (6 bases). V shed 5 bases and J shed 1 base, with 8 bases lying between them. CDR1 MGHRA and CDR2 YSYEKL come from the germline V gene. This CDR3 is built from 13 residues. The CDR3 sequence: CASSADRNTEAFF. The DNA for the CDR3 is TGCGCCAGCAGCGCGGACAGGAACACTGAAGCTTTCTTT.

This clone was detected only once. This chain joins TRBV10-3 and TRBJ1-5; D uncertain. CDR1 ENHRY and CDR2 SYGVKD come from the germline V gene. Trimming removed 7 bases from V and 6 bases from J, with 13 bases in between. The CDR3 is 13 residues long. The CDR3 protein is CAIKSGLGQPQHF. For the CDR3, the DNA is TGTGCCATCAAATCAGGTTTGGGTCAGCCCCAGCATTTT.

This clone was detected once. The rearrangement uses TRBV30 and TRBJ1-1; TRBD1 aligns across 7 bases. This CDR3 has 13 residues. V shed 4 bases and J 2 bases; nucleotides not matched to a gene: 4. The germline CDR1 and CDR2 sequences are GTSNPN and SVGIG (reference sequence). DNA of the CDR3: TGTGCCTGGACGGGACAGCTCAACACTGAAGCTTTCTTT. Protein product: CAWTGQLNTEAFF.

The chain has TRBV9 and TRBJ1-1; TRBD1 aligns across 7 bases. The CDR3 has 14 residues. Germline CDR1 and CDR2: SGDLS and YYNGEE. Losses at the gene ends were 3 bases for V and 1 base for J; bases not matched to a gene: 3. The CDR3 nucleotides read TGTGCCAGCAGCGGGCGGACAGGGAACACTGAAGCTTTCTTT. This encodes CASSGRTGNTEAFF.

As DNA, the CDR3 is TGTGCCAGTAGTATAGATCCCAGATCAGATACGCAGTATTTT. Its translation is CASSIDPRSDTQYF. The chain carries TRBV19 and TRBJ2-3; no reliable D call. Per the germline V gene, CDR1 is LNHDA and CDR2 is SQIVND (reference sequence). The CDR3 length is 14 residues. V shed 0 bases and J shed 4 bases, with 8 bases lying between them.

As for this clone: Being one base from a much bigger clone, this may be a read error. This chain connects TRBV6-4 to TRBJ2-3; 15 bases fit TRBD2. Per the germline V gene, CDR1 is MRHNA and CDR2 is SNTAGT. Trimming at V came to 1 base and at J to 4 bases, leaving 0 bases not matched to a gene. This CDR3 has 16 residues. The CDR3 DNA follows: TGTGCCAGCAGTGACTGGACTAGCGGGGGGGCAGATACGCAGTATTTT. It yields the protein CASSDWTSGGADTQYF.

The V call is TRBV5-1, the J call TRBJ2-3; 8 bases are a match to TRBD2. Germline V gene sequence: CDR1 SGHRS, CDR2 YFSETQ. V shed 0 bases and J 4 bases; nucleotides not matched to a gene: 7. CDR3 length: 16 amino acids. CDR3 coding DNA: TGCGCCAGCAGCTTGGCTCTCCGGGGGGGGCCAGATACGCAGTATTTT. It codes for CASSLALRGGPDTQYF.

This clone was found once. The rearrangement joins TRBV6-4 to TRBJ2-3; 10 bases agree with TRBD2. From germline, CDR1 is MRHNA and CDR2 SNTAGT. J was trimmed by 1 base and V by 3 bases; bases with no gene match: 7. The CDR3 runs to 17 residues. The CDR3: CASSELPTSGGTDTQYF. In DNA form, the CDR3 reads TGTGCCAGCAGTGAACTCCCTACTAGCGGGGGCACAGATACGCAGTATTTT.

This sequence joins TRBV10-3 and TRBJ2-7, with TRBD2 as a possible D gene (5 bases). This CDR3 has 13 amino acids. Germline V gives CDR1 ENHRY, CDR2 SYGVKD. V lost 10 bases and J 7 bases, leaving 20 bases between the germline ends. CDR3: CATSGIGLWEQYF. CDR3 DNA sequence: TGTGCCACATCGGGGATAGGGCTATGGGAGCAGTACTTC.

As concerns this clone: The sample contains more than one DNA sequence encoding this CDR3. The chain is built from TRBV5-4 and TRBJ2-7, with D perhaps matching TRBD1 (6 bases). The CDR3 totals 14 residues. Germline V gene data show CDR1 as SGHNT and CDR2 as YYREEE (reference sequence). Trimming took 0 bases from V and 1 from J, leaving 8 bases between them. The CDR3 DNA reads TGTGCCAGCAGCTTGGGGCAGGGGTCCTACGAGCAGTACTTC. This gives the protein CASSLGQGSYEQYF.

As DNA, the CDR3 is TGTGCCAGCAGCGTCTCCGCCTACGAGCAGTACTTC. It specifies CASSVSAYEQYF. V gene TRBV5-4 combines with J gene TRBJ2-7, with unresolved D. V lost 4 bases and J lost 2, with 7 bases in between. Germline CDR1 reads SGHNT; CDR2 reads YYREEE (reference sequence). The CDR3 sequence is 12 residues long.

This chain connects TRBV6-6 to TRBJ2-2, with 7 nucleotides matching TRBD2. Germline CDR1 and CDR2: MNHNY and SVGAGI (reference sequence). Trimming at V came to 2 bases and at J to 4 bases, leaving 4 bases not matched to a gene. The CDR3 totals 15 residues. The CDR3 DNA sequence: TGTGCCAGCAGTTACAGCGGGGTGGCCACCGGGGAGCTGTTTTTT. Translated: CASSYSGVATGELFF.

This sequence joins TRBV11-2 and TRBJ1-1; perhaps TRBD1 as D (5 bases). V was clipped by 5 bases and J by 0 bases, with 7 bases between them. The CDR3 runs 13 residues. Germline V gene data show CDR1 as SGHAT and CDR2 as FQNNGV. In nucleotides, the CDR3 is TGTGCCAGCAGCCGACAGTTGAACACTGAAGCTTTCTTT. This gives the protein CASSRQLNTEAFF.